The clone carrying this T cell receptor beta chain was observed a single time. Its antigen is unknown. These data come from a study of post-analysis software for immune sequencing data. Overall study context: Recorded disease courses covered relapsing-remitting, secondary progressive and progressive-relapsing multiple sclerosis. Some patients had no subtype annotation.

The CDR3 has 18 amino acids. Looked up from germline, CDR1 is SGHRS and CDR2 is YFSETQ. Trimming removed 6 bases from V and 0 bases from J, with 22 bases in between. Study-level findings and limits: Same-batch preparations were strongly co-clustered by F measure. A handful of TRBV segments were significantly more frequent in patients than in controls. TRBV5-6, TRBV5-1 and TRBV20-1 were among these segments. Significantly lower normalized Chao1 diversity was seen in multiple sclerosis patients than in controls.

TCR beta cDNA libraries had unique molecular identifiers. From 1 to 10 million T cells, roughly 0.5 million cDNA molecules were obtained. TCRdb redid the calling of the PCR reads with MiXCR, one entry per CDR3 protein. This table holds 740,000 or so distinct CDR3 sequences, under 70% found once. The rearrangement joins TRBV5-1 to TRBJ2-4, with D tentatively TRBD1 or TRBD2 (5 bases each). This receptor was taken from a girl aged 10-17 years with multiple sclerosis. The sequencing input was blood. This CDR3 reads CASILPGARLIAKNIQYF. As DNA, the CDR3 is TGCGCCAGCATCCTTCCCGGGGCGAGATTAATAGCCAAAAACATTCAGTACTTC.